This is a list of T cell receptor beta chains from one sample in a study of T cell responses to AZD1222 COVID-19 vaccine. The repertoire was sequenced with immunoSEQ multiplex PCR; TCRdb's copy has only in-frame clones and lacks some. The table includes about 99,000 clones, 75% to 90% detected once. Sample: peripheral blood, taken on day 0 of AZD1222 vaccination. These receptors came from an adult in good health. CDR3s include the opening cysteine and the closing phenylalanine or tryptophan. D genes are given only for firm matches. Rows give clone size only sometimes, using once, few, many, or a class for an expanded clone.

abundance: -; d_gene: TRBD1; v_gene: TRBV19; j_gene: TRBJ1-1; CDR3aa: CASSIKGQMNTEAFF; CDR3nt: TGTGCCAGTAGTATAAAGGGACAGATGAACACTGAAGCTTTCTTT
abundance: -; d_gene: TRBD1; v_gene: TRBV28; j_gene: TRBJ1-1; CDR3aa: CASSHTGGWDTEAFF; CDR3nt: TGTGCCAGCAGTCATACAGGGGGCTGGGACACTGAAGCTTTCTTT
abundance: -; d_gene: -; v_gene: TRBV12-2; j_gene: TRBJ1-5; CDR3aa: CASRVADRGGQPQHF; CDR3nt: TGTGCAAGTCGCGTAGCGGACAGGGGGGGTCAGCCCCAGCATTTT
abundance: -; d_gene: -; v_gene: TRBV29-1; j_gene: TRBJ2-1; CDR3aa: CSVEGGSGGSYEQFF; CDR3nt: TGCAGCGTTGAAGGGGGCTCCGGTGGATCCTATGAGCAGTTCTTC
abundance: -; d_gene: -; v_gene: TRBV7-2; j_gene: TRBJ2-7; CDR3aa: CASSFRGSTRYEQYF; CDR3nt: TGTGCCAGCAGCTTTCGAGGGAGTACAAGGTACGAGCAGTACTTC
abundance: -; d_gene: -; v_gene: TRBV30; j_gene: TRBJ2-4; CDR3aa: CAWSGGPGNIQYF; CDR3nt: TGTGCCTGGAGCGGGGGCCCGGGGAACATTCAGTACTTC
abundance: -; d_gene: -; v_gene: TRBV20-1; j_gene: TRBJ1-5; CDR3aa: CSASVQGGIPNQPQHF; CDR3nt: TGCAGTGCTAGTGTACAGGGTGGAATCCCCAATCAGCCCCAGCATTTT
abundance: -; d_gene: -; v_gene: TRBV16; j_gene: TRBJ1-3; CDR3aa: CASSLTISTEAYF; CDR3nt: TGTGCCAGCAGCCTCACAATCTCGACCGAAGCCTATTTT
abundance: -; d_gene: -; v_gene: TRBV15; j_gene: TRBJ1-3; CDR3aa: CATSSEISSGNTIYF; CDR3nt: TGTGCCACCAGCAGTGAGATAAGCTCTGGAAACACCATATATTTT
abundance: once; d_gene: TRBD1; v_gene: TRBV29-1; j_gene: TRBJ1-2; CDR3aa: CSVRTGGNYGYTF; CDR3nt: TGCAGCGTACGGACAGGAGGAAACTATGGCTACACCTTC
abundance: -; d_gene: -; v_gene: TRBV7-2; j_gene: TRBJ2-7; CDR3aa: CASSSSGTFSYEQYF; CDR3nt: TGTGCCAGCAGCTCCTCCGGGACTTTCTCCTACGAGCAGTACTTC
abundance: -; d_gene: -; v_gene: TRBV6-6; j_gene: TRBJ1-2; CDR3aa: CASSSPMDSHYGYTF; CDR3nt: TGTGCCAGCAGTTCCCCCATGGACAGTCACTATGGCTACACCTTC
abundance: -; d_gene: -; v_gene: TRBV7-2; j_gene: TRBJ2-1; CDR3aa: CASSLDRRVNEQFF; CDR3nt: TGTGCCAGCAGCTTAGATCGCAGGGTGAATGAGCAGTTCTTC
abundance: -; d_gene: TRBD2; v_gene: TRBV3-1/TRBV3-2; j_gene: TRBJ2-1; CDR3aa: CASSQYSSGRRSEQFF; CDR3nt: TGTGCCAGCAGCCAATATTCTAGCGGGAGACGGAGTGAGCAGTTCTTC
abundance: -; d_gene: TRBD1; v_gene: TRBV6-4; j_gene: TRBJ1-1; CDR3aa: CASRTGQGRVAEAFF; CDR3nt: TGTGCCAGCAGAACCGGACAGGGCAGGGTCGCTGAAGCTTTCTTT
abundance: -; d_gene: TRBD2; v_gene: TRBV7-8; j_gene: TRBJ2-4; CDR3aa: CASSLRGGKRETSFAKNIQYF; CDR3nt: TGTGCCAGCAGCTTAAGGGGGGGGAAGCGGGAGACCAGTTTTGCCAAAAACATTCAGTACTTC
abundance: -; d_gene: -; v_gene: TRBV6-2/TRBV6-3; j_gene: TRBJ1-6; CDR3aa: CASSQTILPPLHF; CDR3nt: TGTGCCAGCAGTCAGACGATTTTGCCACCCCTCCACTTT
abundance: -; d_gene: TRBD1; v_gene: TRBV15; j_gene: TRBJ1-3; CDR3aa: CATSRDTQHRGKDGNTIYF; CDR3nt: TGTGCCACCAGCAGAGATACCCAACACAGGGGGAAAGATGGAAACACCATATATTTT
abundance: -; d_gene: -; v_gene: TRBV3-1/TRBV3-2; j_gene: TRBJ2-7; CDR3aa: CASSLTSYEQYF; CDR3nt: TGTGCCAGCAGCCTCACCTCCTACGAGCAGTACTTC
abundance: once; d_gene: -; v_gene: TRBV9; j_gene: TRBJ2-1; CDR3aa: CASSVGDNEQFF; CDR3nt: TGTGCCAGCAGCGTAGGAGACAATGAGCAGTTCTTC
abundance: -; d_gene: TRBD1; v_gene: TRBV19; j_gene: TRBJ1-3; CDR3aa: CASSIGGQAASGNTIYF; CDR3nt: TGTGCCAGTAGTATTGGGGGACAGGCCGCCTCTGGAAACACCATATATTTT
abundance: few; d_gene: TRBD1; v_gene: TRBV19; j_gene: TRBJ2-3; CDR3aa: CASSISAVRGRGDTQYF; CDR3nt: TGTGCCAGTAGTATATCCGCCGTTAGGGGGCGAGGGGATACGCAGTATTTT
abundance: -; d_gene: -; v_gene: TRBV9; j_gene: TRBJ1-2; CDR3aa: CASSGYGYTF; CDR3nt: TGTGCCAGCAGCGGGTATGGCTACACCTTC
abundance: many; d_gene: -; v_gene: TRBV28; j_gene: TRBJ1-5; CDR3aa: CASSSPVIRKAIQPQHF; CDR3nt: TGTGCCAGCAGTTCCCCGGTGATTAGGAAGGCTATTCAGCCCCAGCATTTT